This T cell receptor beta chain was recorded in a study of cytomegalovirus exposure and HLA in healthy donors. Overall study context: Across 350 to 400 genotyped donors, roughly 80% landed in the Caucasian-associated ancestry cluster. General observations from the study: A later analysis associated some 16,000 TCR beta sequences with HLA alleles at a 0.05 false discovery rate. Later analysis identified a missense DCLRE1C variant that was linked to TCR beta V- and J-gene trimming.

This clone was observed a few times. Its cognate antigen is unknown. One junction end does not reproduce the germline sequence, and a read error may be involved. The PCR employed 60 Vbeta primers together with 13 Jbeta primers. TCRdb's table, derived via immunoSEQ multiplex PCR, lists solely in-frame clones and lacks some. In the table there are under 80,000 clones, over 70% of which are singletons. This sequence was found in a woman aged 40-49 years in good health and CMV-seronegative. Sequencing was done on a sample of PBMCs.

CDR3 residues: CSSSLREVTEAFF. CDR3 DNA sequence: TGTTCCAGCAGCCTGCGAGAGGTCACTGAAGCTTTCTTT. This rearrangement joins TRBV7-9 to TRBJ1-1, with D unresolved. The CDR3 extends over 13 amino acids. The germline V gene has CDR1 SEHNR and CDR2 FQNEAQ (reference sequence).